Listed below are T cell receptor beta chains from one sample, sequenced in a study of shared clonotypes between healthy human individuals. Some clones are missing from TCRdb's copy, which holds only in-frame ones; the method was immunoSEQ multiplex PCR. The sample yields 850,000 to 1,100,000 clones, 60% to 85% seen once. Sequences were obtained from memory CD4+ T cells from PBMCs. Receptors originate from a man between 18 and 35 years old in good health. Some clones in this sample may be carry-over from other donors' samples. CDR3s include the opening cysteine and the closing phenylalanine or tryptophan. A D gene is named only where the DNA matches it firmly. Expanded clones are given a class, and other clones once, few, many or no size at all.

j_call cdr3_length v_call clone_size d_call cdr3_aa cdr3_nt
TRBJ2-3 15 TRBV5-1 NA TRBD2 CASSLTSGFTDTQYF TGCGCCAGCAGCTTGACTAGCGGGTTCACAGATACGCAGTATTTT
TRBJ2-3 14 TRBV18 NA TRBD1 CASSPGQGTDTQYF TGTGCCAGCTCACCAGGACAGGGGACAGATACGCAGTATTTT
TRBJ2-1 18 TRBV7-2 once TRBD2 CASSLAGSGTSGYNEQFF TGTGCCAGCAGCTTAGCCGGATCCGGGACTAGCGGTTACAATGAGCAGTTCTTC
TRBJ2-7 12 TRBV7-6 NA NA CASSLEWGRQYF TGTGCCAGCAGCTTAGAATGGGGGCGGCAGTACTTC
TRBJ2-1 16 TRBV7-8 few TRBD2 CASSLARTSGGVGRFF TGTGCCAGCAGCTTAGCAAGGACTAGCGGGGGTGTGGGTCGCTTCTTC
TRBJ1-2 16 TRBV5-4 NA TRBD1 CASSWNGQGSHYGYTF TGTGCCAGCAGCTGGAACGGACAGGGTAGTCACTATGGCTACACCTTC
TRBJ2-5 13 TRBV15 NA NA CATSRDFEETQYF TGTGCCACCAGCAGAGATTTCGAGGAGACCCAGTACTTC
TRBJ1-1 13 TRBV7-9 NA NA CASSLMENTEAFF TGTGCCAGCAGCTTAATGGAAAACACTGAAGCTTTCTTT
TRBJ1-5 15 TRBV18 NA NA CASSQQQGSNQPQHF TGTGCCAGCTCGCAACAACAGGGAAGCAATCAGCCCCAGCATTTT
TRBJ1-6 13 TRBV30 NA NA CAWSTWGNSPLHF TGTGCCTGGAGTACATGGGGGAATTCACCCCTCCACTTT
TRBJ1-2 15 TRBV7-3 once TRBD1 CASSPGQGLDYGYTF TGTGCCAGCAGCCCAGGACAGGGTTTGGACTATGGCTACACCTTC
TRBJ1-2 13 TRBV7-2 NA NA CASSLVTGDGYTF TGTGCCAGCAGCTTAGTTACGGGTGATGGCTACACCTTC
TRBJ2-3 14 TRBV28 NA TRBD2 CASSPGGGTDTQYF TGTGCCAGCAGTCCGGGAGGGGGGACAGATACGCAGTATTTT
TRBJ1-4 15 TRBV7-9 NA NA CASSFWDGINEKLFF TGTGCCAGCAGCTTCTGGGACGGCATTAATGAAAAACTGTTTTTT
TRBJ1-3 13 TRBV5-1 NA NA CASSLVEGDTIYF TGCGCCAGCAGCTTGGTAGAGGGCGACACCATATATTTT
TRBJ2-5 14 TRBV19 NA NA CASSIGGRGETQYF TGTGCCAGTAGTATAGGCGGTAGGGGAGAGACCCAGTACTTC
TRBJ2-7 15 TRBV11-2 NA TRBD1 CASSLAGTGIYEQYF TGTGCCAGCAGCTTAGCCGGGACAGGGATATACGAGCAGTACTTC
TRBJ1-2 15 TRBV6-5 once NA CASSPLAGLSYGYTF TGTGCCAGCAGCCCCCTTGCAGGTTTGTCCTATGGCTACACCTTC
TRBJ2-3 17 TRBV28 once TRBD1 CASSQGARGLFTDTQYF TGTGCCAGCAGCCAGGGGGCGCGGGGCCTTTTCACAGATACGCAGTATTTT
TRBJ2-7 14 TRBV2 NA TRBD2 CASSGTSGFDEQYF TGTGCCAGCAGTGGGACTAGCGGGTTCGACGAGCAGTACTTC
TRBJ2-3 12 TRBV7-2 NA NA CASSSPGTPQYF TGTGCCAGCAGCTCACCTGGGACCCCGCAGTATTTT
TRBJ2-5 15 TRBV7-2 NA NA CASSQTGQYQETQYF TGTGCCAGCAGCCAAACGGGGCAGTACCAAGAGACCCAGTACTTC
TRBJ1-2 13 TRBV9 once NA CASSPRQLGGYTF TGTGCCAGCAGCCCCCGACAGCTAGGAGGCTATACCTTC
TRBJ2-7 16 TRBV5-8 NA TRBD2 CASSRVGSGRADEQYF TGTGCCAGCAGCCGGGTTGGGAGCGGGAGGGCCGACGAGCAGTACTTC